Included here is one T cell receptor beta chain sequence, with context. The target antigen is unknown. Each TCR library used approximately 500 ng of total RNA and a linear amplification protocol. TCRdb reprocessed the reads via MiXCR and lists one record per CDR3 protein. The sample records 150,000 to 200,000 distinct CDR3 sequences, 65% to 80% being singletons. These data belong to a study of healthy donors' naive CD4 and CD8 T cells. Trimming shortened V by 6 bases and J by 6 bases, and 17 bases separated the two germline ends. CDR1 and CDR2 from the germline V gene are DFQATT and SNEGSKA (reference sequence). There are 13 residues in the CDR3. Broader study findings: Homeostatic proliferation of naive T cells was not examined as a bias source.

The gene calls are TRBV20-1 and TRBJ1-2; no clear D gene. The source of this sequence is a pool of human donors in good health; the sample pools cells from several healthy donors. Sample: naive CD4+ and CD8+ T cells sorted from blood, pooled from several donors. The CDR3: CSASPGSGDGYTF. In DNA, the CDR3 is TGCAGTGCCTCCCCGGGATCTGGAGATGGCTACACCTTC.